A single TCR beta chain is shown here with its context. Its antigen is not known. This sample was taken from a study of CD8+ T cells in alopecia areata. Study-wide points: Alopecia totalis/universalis scalp especially showed more expanded CD8+ clones than normal scalp.

Extracted RNA was reverse transcribed, and the resulting cDNA served as sequencing template. Only in-frame clones appear in the TCRdb table, and some are missing; sequencing was by immunoSEQ multiplex PCR. The sample records about 160,000 clones, around 47% being singletons. Sample: CD4+ T cells sorted from blood. The clonotype originates from a human donor with alopecia areata.

The CDR3 loop reads CASSFQDNYGYTF. CDR3 in DNA: TGTGCCAGCAGTTTCCAAGATAACTATGGCTACACCTTC. The rearrangement uses TRBV27 and TRBJ1-2; D is unclear. Trimming removed 3 bases from V and 1 base from J, with 6 bases in between. The germline V gene encodes CDR1 MNHEY and CDR2 SMNVEV (reference sequence). This CDR3 comprises 13 residues.